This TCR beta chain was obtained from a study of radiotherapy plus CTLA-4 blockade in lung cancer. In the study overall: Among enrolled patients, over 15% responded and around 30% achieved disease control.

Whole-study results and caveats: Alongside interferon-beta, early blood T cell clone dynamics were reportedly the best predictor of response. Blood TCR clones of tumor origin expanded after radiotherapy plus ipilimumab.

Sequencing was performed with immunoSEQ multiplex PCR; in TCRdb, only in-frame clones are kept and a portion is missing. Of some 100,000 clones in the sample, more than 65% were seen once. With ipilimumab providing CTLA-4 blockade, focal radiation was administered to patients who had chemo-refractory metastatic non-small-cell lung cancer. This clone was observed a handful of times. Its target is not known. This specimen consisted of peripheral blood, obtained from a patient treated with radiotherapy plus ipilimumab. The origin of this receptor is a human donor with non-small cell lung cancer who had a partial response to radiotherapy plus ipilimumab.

Here the CDR3 reads CASSRRTGGYEQYF. CDR3 bases: TGTGCCAGCAGCAGGAGGACAGGGGGCTACGAGCAGTACTTC. This chain connects TRBV21-1 to TRBJ2-7; TRBD1 was called by the table and not checked on the DNA. TRBV21-1 is an annotated pseudogene. This CDR3 comprises 14 residues.